This T cell receptor beta chain emerged from a study of shared clonotypes between healthy human individuals. Findings and caveats of the study: Sampling used blood alone; tissue repertoires probably differ.

The germline V gene has CDR1 MDHEN and CDR2 SYDVKM. V lost 6 bases and J lost 2, with 17 bases in between. This CDR3 spans 15 amino acids. Some clones are missing from TCRdb's copy, which holds only in-frame ones; the method was immunoSEQ multiplex PCR. The sample shows approximately 2,200,000 clones, 85% to 95% of them seen only once. A word on this clone: Its specificity is unknown.

CD45RO-negative cells were positively selected for CCR7, leaving out terminally differentiated effector memory CD45RA+ cells. The donors were adults (healthy and HIV-negative) with no recent acute infections or vaccinations. The sequence was collected from a man aged 18 to 29 in good health. Some clones in this sample may be carry-over from other donors' samples. The sample taken for sequencing was naive CD8+ T cells from PBMCs. V usage is TRBV28 and J usage is TRBJ2-7; D call uncertain. The CDR3 reads CASRLLLDQTYEQYF. In nucleotides, the CDR3 is TGTGCCAGCAGGCTACTCTTAGACCAAACCTACGAGCAGTACTTC.